The 5 T cell receptor beta chains presented below share a single source sample, sequenced in a study of blood T cells in healthy people across ages. A second PCR, run for about 6 to 11 cycles, used a sample-barcoded 5' primer plus a J-beta primer mix. Via MiXCR, TCRdb re-called the 5' RACE reads, giving one row per CDR3 protein. The sample contains 800,000 to 1,000,000 distinct CDR3 sequences, 40% to 60% of which appear only once. Sequencing was carried out using blood. The receptors derive from a man aged 25-45 years in good health.

The V call is TRBV20-1, the J call TRBJ2-7, with 8 bases aligning to TRBD2. CDR1 is DFQATT and CDR2 is SNEGSKA in the germline V gene (reference sequence). The V segment lost 4 bases and the J segment 0 bases; nucleotides outside the gene matches: 5. This CDR3 contains 14 residues. Written as DNA, the CDR3 is TGCAGTGCTACGGGAGGGGCTAACTCCTACGAGCAGTACTTC. Encoded protein: CSATGGANSYEQYF.

The table lists this clonotype with a few counts. The CDR3 spells CSARWTGGRSPLHF. The CDR3 DNA reads TGCAGTGCTAGGTGGACAGGGGGCAGGTCACCCCTCCACTTT. V and J are TRBV20-1 and TRBJ1-6; 11 nucleotides align to TRBD1. Germline V gene sequence: CDR1 DFQATT, CDR2 SNEGSKA (reference sequence). V lost 3 bases, J lost 10 bases, and 5 bases stayed unmatched. The CDR3 has 14 residues.

The genes are TRBV5-1 and TRBJ1-1; 9 positions match TRBD1. Trimming cost V 4 bases and J 4 bases; bases outside gene matches: 5. The CDR3 is made up of 14 amino acids. In germline, CDR1 is SGHRS, CDR2 YFSETQ. CDR3 region: CASSGGQGTTEAFF. As DNA, the CDR3 is TGCGCCAGCAGCGGGGGACAGGGCACCACTGAAGCTTTCTTT.

This clonotype was picked up a small number of times. The J gene is TRBJ2-3, the V gene TRBV5-4; 14 bases line up with TRBD2. The CDR3 spans 18 residues. V lost 3 bases and J lost 2; bases outside the gene matches: 8. The germline V gene encodes CDR1 SGHNT and CDR2 YYREEE (reference sequence). The CDR3 sequence is CASSSGTSGGFSTDTQYF. The CDR3 DNA is TGTGCCAGCAGCTCCGGGACTAGCGGGGGATTCTCCACAGATACGCAGTATTTT.

This clonotype showed up just once. An end of the junction differs from the germline gene, which may be a read error. The chain carries TRBV28 and TRBJ1-2; D not certain. Germline V gene sequence: CDR1 MDHEN, CDR2 SYDVKM. The CDR3 has 12 residues. In DNA, the CDR3 is TGTGCCAGCCAGACACTAAACTATGGCCACACCTTC. Translated: CASQTLNYGHTF.